This T cell receptor beta chain stems from a study of T cell responses to AZD1222 COVID-19 vaccine. As for this clone: The target antigen is unknown.

Second doses that came at about 4 or about 12 weeks were put together. Study-level results: Vaccine-associated CD4 TCRs ranged over spike, dominating at 160-218 and 743-854. White British ancestry dominated among donors, who included more females, and clonal diversity was possibly underestimated.

The CDR3 runs to 20 residues. CDR1 is MNHNY, CDR2 SVGAGI, per germline (reference sequence). The J segment lost 9 bases and the V segment lost 5 bases, leaving 26 bases of the junction unmatched. Some clones are missing from TCRdb's copy, which holds only in-frame ones; the method was immunoSEQ multiplex PCR. The table has about 81,000 clones, under 95% seen once. This receptor was taken from an adult who received the AZD1222 COVID-19 vaccine. Sequencing was performed on peripheral blood, taken 28 days after the second AZD1222 dose. The chain uses TRBV6-6 and TRBJ2-1; 9 bases agree with TRBD2. For the CDR3, the DNA is TGTGCCAGCAGTCCCTCCGGGGCGGGAGGGCCAAGGGCATTTCTAGGTGAGCAGTTCTTC. The encoded protein is CASSPSGAGGPRAFLGEQFF.